This T cell receptor (beta chain) was captured in a study of blood T cell repertoires in COVID-19. Study summary: The analysed material was cDNA or gDNA that came from T cells, B-cell-depleted T cells, or PBMCs.

Methods used by the authors: Counts of nucleated cells, estimated from reference gene primer amplification, were obtained. Libraries were prepared by immunoSEQ multiplex PCR; TCRdb keeps only in-frame clonotypes and omits some of them. The V and J calls and clone size come from that table; D and trimming were worked out from the DNA. This sample carries 150,000 to 200,000 clones, 80% to 95% of them seen once, and the ten largest clones take just under 2%. Trimming left V 4 bases short and J 2 bases short, with 3 bases between. The CDR3 runs 12 residues. CDR1 and CDR2 (germline): SGDLS, YYNGEE. The sequenced sample consisted of peripheral blood. This clonotype was sampled from a woman aged 55 to 70 with COVID-19, enrolled during active disease. The rearrangement links TRBV9 to TRBJ2-2; the D is unclear. This CDR3 is CASSINTGELFF. The CDR3 DNA sequence: TGTGCCAGCAGCATAAACACCGGGGAGCTGTTTTTT. Full variable domain (outside the CDR3, taken from reference TRBV9 and TRBJ2-2): DSGVTQTPKHLITATGQRVTLRCSPRSGDLSVYWYQQSLDQGLQFLIQYYNGEERAKGNILERFSAQQFPDLHSELNLSSLELGDSALYFCASSINTGELFFGEGSRLTVL.